A single T cell receptor beta chain is shown here with its context. This specimen comes from a study of identifying expanded T cells in peripheral blood. Repertoires were generated with immunoSEQ multiplex PCR, while TCRdb's copy carries only in-frame clones and drops some. The data show 95,000 to 150,000 clones, 84% seen once. Healthy donors had no documented immune events, such as infections, while sampled. Trimming removed 5 bases at V and 7 bases at J, with 15 bases between. The CDR3 covers 13 residues. CDR1 and CDR2 (germline): LNHNV, YYDKDF (reference sequence). This sequence was found in a person aged 18-70 years in good health. The J gene is TRBJ2-7, the V gene TRBV15; no clear D. Sequences were obtained from blood. CDR3 nucleotides: TGTGCCACCAGCGCCATCCCCGGAGTGGAGCAGTACTTC. Translated: CATSAIPGVEQYF. The whole variable domain, remainder taken from reference TRBV15 and TRBJ2-7, is DAMVIQNPRYQVTQFGKPVTLSCSQTLNHNVMYWYQQKSSQAPKLLFHYYDKDFNNEADTPDNFQSRRPNTSFCFLDIRSPGLGDTAMYLCATSAIPGVEQYFGPGTRLTVT.